This T cell receptor beta chain was sequenced for a study of blood T cell repertoires in COVID-19. The CDR3 is made up of 14 amino acids. CDR1 SGHTA and CDR2 FQGNSA come from the germline V gene. The V end lost 7 bases, the J end lost 4 bases, and 17 bases lay between the germline ends. Repertoires were generated with immunoSEQ multiplex PCR, while TCRdb's copy carries only in-frame clones and drops some. The repertoire includes under 400,000 clones, 88% of them detected once, and 1.5% to 2% sits in the top ten. Sequenced material: peripheral blood. V is TRBV7-2 and J is TRBJ2-7, with D perhaps matching TRBD1 (5 bases). The TCR originated in a woman aged 25 to 39 with COVID-19, enrolled during active disease. CDR3 in DNA: TGTGCCAGCATCCCCCGACAGATCCCATACGAGCAGTACGTC. This encodes CASIPRQIPYEQYV.